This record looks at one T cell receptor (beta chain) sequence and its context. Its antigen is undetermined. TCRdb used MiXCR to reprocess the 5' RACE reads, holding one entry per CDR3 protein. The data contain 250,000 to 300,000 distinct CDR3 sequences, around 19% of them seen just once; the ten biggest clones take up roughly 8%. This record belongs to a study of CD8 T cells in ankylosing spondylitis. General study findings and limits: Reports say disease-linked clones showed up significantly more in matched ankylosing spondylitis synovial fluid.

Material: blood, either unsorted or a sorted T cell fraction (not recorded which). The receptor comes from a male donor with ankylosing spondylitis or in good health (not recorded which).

CDR3 sequence: CASSVTGRASNEQFF. In DNA form, the CDR3 reads TGTGCCAGCAGCGTTACGGGGAGGGCAAGCAATGAGCAGTTCTTC. The rearrangement uses TRBV9 and TRBJ2-1, with 7 bases aligning to TRBD2. The CDR3 length is 15 residues. From germline, CDR1 is SGDLS and CDR2 YYNGEE. Trimming removed 2 bases from V and 6 bases from J; junction bases left unmatched: 8.